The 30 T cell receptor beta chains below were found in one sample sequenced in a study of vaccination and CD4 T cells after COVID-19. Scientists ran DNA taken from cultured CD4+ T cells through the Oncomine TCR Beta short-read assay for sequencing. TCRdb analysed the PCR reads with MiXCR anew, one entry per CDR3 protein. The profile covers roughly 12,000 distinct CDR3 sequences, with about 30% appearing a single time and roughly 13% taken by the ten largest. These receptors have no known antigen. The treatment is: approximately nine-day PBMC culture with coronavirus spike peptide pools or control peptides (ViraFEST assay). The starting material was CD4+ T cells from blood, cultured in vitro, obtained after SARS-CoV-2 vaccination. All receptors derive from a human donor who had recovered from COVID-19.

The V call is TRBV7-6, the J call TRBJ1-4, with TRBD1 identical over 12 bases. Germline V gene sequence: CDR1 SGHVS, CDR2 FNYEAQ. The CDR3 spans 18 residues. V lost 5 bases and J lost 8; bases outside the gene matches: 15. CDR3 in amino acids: CASSAWPPRGQGAEKLFF. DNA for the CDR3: TGTGCCAGCAGCGCATGGCCCCCTCGGGGACAGGGGGCCGAAAAACTGTTTTTT.

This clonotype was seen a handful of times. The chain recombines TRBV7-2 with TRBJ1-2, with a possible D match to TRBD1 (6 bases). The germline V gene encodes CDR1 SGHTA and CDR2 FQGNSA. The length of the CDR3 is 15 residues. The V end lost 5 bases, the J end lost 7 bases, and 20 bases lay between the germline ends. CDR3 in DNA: TGTGCCAGCAGCCAACTACAGGGCTCTCTGGCTGGCTACACCTTC. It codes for CASSQLQGSLAGYTF. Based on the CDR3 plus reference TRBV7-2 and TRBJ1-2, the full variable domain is GAGVSQSPSNKVTEKGKDVELRCDPISGHTALYWYRQSLGQGLEFLIYFQGNSAPDKSGLPSDRFSAERTGGSVSTLTIQRTQQEDSAVYLCASSQLQGSLAGYTFGSGTRLTVV.

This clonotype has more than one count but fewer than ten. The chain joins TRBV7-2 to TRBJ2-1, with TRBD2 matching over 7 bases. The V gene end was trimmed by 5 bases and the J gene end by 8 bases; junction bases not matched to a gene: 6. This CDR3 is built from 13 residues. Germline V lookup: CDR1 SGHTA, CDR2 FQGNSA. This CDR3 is CASSQRTRDEQFF. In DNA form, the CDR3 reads TGTGCCAGCAGCCAAAGGACTAGGGATGAGCAGTTCTTC.

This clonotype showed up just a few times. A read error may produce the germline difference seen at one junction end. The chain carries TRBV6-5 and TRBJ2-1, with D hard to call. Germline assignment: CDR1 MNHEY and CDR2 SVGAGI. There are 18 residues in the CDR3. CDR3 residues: CASSYSFSPTRSSNEQFF. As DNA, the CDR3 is TGTGCCAGCAGTTACTCGTTTTCCCCGACCAGGTCCTCCAATGAGCAGTTCTTC.

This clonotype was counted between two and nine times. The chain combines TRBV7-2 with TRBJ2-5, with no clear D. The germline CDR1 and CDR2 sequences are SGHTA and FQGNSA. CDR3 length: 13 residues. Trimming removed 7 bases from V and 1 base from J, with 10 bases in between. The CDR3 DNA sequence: TGTGCCAGCACCACTTACTCCCAAGAGACCCAGTACTTC. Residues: CASTTYSQETQYF.

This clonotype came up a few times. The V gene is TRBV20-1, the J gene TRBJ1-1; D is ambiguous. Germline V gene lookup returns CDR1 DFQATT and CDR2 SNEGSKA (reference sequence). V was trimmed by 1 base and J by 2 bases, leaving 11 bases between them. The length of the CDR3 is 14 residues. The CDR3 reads CSARATRPNTEAFF. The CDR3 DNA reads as TGCAGTGCTAGAGCGACCCGACCAAACACTGAAGCTTTCTTT.

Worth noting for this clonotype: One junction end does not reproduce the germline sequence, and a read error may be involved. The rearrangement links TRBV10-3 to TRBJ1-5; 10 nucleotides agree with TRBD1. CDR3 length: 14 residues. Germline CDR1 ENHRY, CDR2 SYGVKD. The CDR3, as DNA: TGTGCCATCAGTCCCGGGACAGGGGAACAGCCCCGGCATTTT. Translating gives CAISPGTGEQPRHF.

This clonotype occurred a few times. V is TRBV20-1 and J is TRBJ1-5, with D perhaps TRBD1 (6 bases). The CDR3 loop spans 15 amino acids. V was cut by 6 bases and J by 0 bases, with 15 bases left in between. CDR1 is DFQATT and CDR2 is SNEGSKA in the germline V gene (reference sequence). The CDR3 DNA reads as TGCAGTGCCCTGGGACACCTTTTTAGCAATCAGCCCCAGCATTTT. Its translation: CSALGHLFSNQPQHF.

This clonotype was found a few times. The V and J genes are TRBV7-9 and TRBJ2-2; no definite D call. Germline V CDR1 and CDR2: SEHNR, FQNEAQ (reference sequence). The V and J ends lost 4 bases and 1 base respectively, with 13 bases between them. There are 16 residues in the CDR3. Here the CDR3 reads CASSSQGQLNTGELFF. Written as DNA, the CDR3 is TGTGCCAGCAGCTCCCAAGGGCAGTTGAACACCGGGGAGCTGTTTTTT.

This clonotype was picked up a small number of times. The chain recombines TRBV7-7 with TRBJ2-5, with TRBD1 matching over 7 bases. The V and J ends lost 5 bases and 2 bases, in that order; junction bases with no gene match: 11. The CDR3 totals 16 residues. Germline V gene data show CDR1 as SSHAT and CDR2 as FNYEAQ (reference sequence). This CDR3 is CASSPETGWGQETQYF. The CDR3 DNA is TGTGCCAGCAGCCCCGAGACAGGGTGGGGACAAGAGACCCAGTACTTC. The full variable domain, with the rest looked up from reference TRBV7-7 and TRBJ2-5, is GAGVSQSPRYKVTKRGQDVTLRCDPISSHATLYWYQQALGQGPEFLTYFNYEAQPDKSGLPSDRFSAERPEGSISTLTIQRTEQRDSAMYRCASSPETGWGQETQYFGPGTRLLVL.

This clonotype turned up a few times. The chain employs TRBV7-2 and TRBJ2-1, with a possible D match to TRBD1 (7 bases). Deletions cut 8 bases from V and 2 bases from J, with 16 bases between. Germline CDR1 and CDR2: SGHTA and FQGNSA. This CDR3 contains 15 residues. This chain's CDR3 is CASRPGGTAYNEQFF. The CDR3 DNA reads TGTGCCAGCCGCCCAGGGGGGACGGCCTACAATGAGCAGTTCTTC. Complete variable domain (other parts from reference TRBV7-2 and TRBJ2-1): GAGVSQSPSNKVTEKGKDVELRCDPISGHTALYWYRQSLGQGLEFLIYFQGNSAPDKSGLPSDRFSAERTGGSVSTLTIQRTQQEDSAVYLCASRPGGTAYNEQFFGPGTRLTVL.

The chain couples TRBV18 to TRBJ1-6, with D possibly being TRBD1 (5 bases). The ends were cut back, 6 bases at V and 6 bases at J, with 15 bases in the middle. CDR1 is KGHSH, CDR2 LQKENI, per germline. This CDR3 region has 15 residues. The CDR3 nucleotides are TGTGCCAGCTCCCCGAGGGGCCCTCCTAATTCACCCCTCCACTTT. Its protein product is CASSPRGPPNSPLHF.

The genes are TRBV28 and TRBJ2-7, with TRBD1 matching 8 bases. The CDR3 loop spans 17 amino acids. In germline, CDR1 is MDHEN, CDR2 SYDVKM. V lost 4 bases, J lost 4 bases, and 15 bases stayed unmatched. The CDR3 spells CASSSPDPGQVLYEQYF. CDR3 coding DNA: TGTGCCAGCAGTTCCCCGGACCCGGGACAGGTGCTATACGAGCAGTACTTC.

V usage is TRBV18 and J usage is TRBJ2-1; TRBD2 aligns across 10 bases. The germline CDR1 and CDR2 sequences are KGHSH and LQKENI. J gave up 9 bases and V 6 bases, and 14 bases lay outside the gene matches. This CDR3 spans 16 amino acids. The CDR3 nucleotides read TGTGCCAGCTCCCCTATAGCGGGAGGTGGCACCGGTGAGCAGTTCTTC. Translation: CASSPIAGGGTGEQFF.

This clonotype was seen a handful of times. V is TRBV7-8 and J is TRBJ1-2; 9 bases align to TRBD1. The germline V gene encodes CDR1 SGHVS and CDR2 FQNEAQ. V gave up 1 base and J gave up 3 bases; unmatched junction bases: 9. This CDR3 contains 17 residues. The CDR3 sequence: CASSLVGTGYSDYGYTF. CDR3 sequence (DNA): TGTGCCAGCAGCTTAGTGGGGACAGGGTATTCCGACTATGGCTACACCTTC.

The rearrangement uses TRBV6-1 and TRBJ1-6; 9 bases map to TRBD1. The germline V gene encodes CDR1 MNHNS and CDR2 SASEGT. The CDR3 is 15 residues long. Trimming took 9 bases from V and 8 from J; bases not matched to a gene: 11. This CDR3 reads CASRPDRGNYSPLHF. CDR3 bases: TGTGCCAGTCGACCGGACAGGGGAAACTATTCACCCCTCCACTTT.

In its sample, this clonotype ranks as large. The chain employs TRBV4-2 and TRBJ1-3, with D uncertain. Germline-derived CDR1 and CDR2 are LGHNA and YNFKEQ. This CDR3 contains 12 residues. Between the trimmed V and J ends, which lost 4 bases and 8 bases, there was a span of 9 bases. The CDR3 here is CASSPSRDTIYF. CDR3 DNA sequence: TGTGCCAGCAGCCCCTCTCGGGACACCATATATTTT.

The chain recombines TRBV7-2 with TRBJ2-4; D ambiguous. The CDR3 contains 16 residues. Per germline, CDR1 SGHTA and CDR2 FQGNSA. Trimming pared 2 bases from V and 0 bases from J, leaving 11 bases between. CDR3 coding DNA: TGTGCCAGCAGCTTAAGGCCAGAATTAGCCAAAAACATTCAGTACTTC. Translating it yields CASSLRPELAKNIQYF.

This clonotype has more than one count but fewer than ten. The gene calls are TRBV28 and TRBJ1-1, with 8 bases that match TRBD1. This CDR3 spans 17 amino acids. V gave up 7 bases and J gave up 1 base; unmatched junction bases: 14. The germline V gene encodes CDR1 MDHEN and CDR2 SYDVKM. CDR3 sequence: CASKLRQGAQRNTEAFF. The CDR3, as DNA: TGTGCCAGCAAACTCCGCCAGGGGGCTCAAAGGAACACTGAAGCTTTCTTT.

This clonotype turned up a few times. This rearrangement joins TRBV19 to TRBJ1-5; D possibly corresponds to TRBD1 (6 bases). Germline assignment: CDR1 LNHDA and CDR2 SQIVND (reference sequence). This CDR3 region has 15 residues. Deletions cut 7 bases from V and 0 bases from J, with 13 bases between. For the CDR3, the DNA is TGTGCCAGTATTGGGGGCCGATATAGCAATCAGCCCCAGCATTTT. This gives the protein CASIGGRYSNQPQHF.

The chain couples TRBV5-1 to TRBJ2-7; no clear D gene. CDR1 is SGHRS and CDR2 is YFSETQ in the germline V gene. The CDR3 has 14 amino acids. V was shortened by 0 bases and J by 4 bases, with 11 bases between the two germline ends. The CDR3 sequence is CASSLGSVAYEQYF. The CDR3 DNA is TGCGCCAGCAGCTTGGGGTCTGTCGCTTACGAGCAGTACTTC.

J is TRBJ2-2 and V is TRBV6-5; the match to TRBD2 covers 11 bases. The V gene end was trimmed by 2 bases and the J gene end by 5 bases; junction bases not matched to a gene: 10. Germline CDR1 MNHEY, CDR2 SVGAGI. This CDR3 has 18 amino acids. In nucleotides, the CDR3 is TGTGCCAGCAGTTACACCTCATTAGCGGGAGGGCCGACCGGGGAGCTGTTTTTT. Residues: CASSYTSLAGGPTGELFF.

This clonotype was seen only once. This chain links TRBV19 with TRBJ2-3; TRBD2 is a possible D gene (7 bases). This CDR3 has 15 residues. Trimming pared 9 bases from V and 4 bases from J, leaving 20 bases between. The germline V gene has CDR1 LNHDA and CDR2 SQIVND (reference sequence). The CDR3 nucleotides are TGTGCCAGCAGGGCCCGGCCCGGGGGGCCAGATACGCAGTATTTT. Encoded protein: CASRARPGGPDTQYF.

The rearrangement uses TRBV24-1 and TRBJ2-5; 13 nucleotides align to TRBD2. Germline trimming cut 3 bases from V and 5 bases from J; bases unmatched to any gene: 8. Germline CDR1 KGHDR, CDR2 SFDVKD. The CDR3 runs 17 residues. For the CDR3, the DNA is TGTGCCACCAGTGATGGTCGACTAGCGGGAGGTAGGGAGACCCAGTACTTC. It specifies CATSDGRLAGGRETQYF.

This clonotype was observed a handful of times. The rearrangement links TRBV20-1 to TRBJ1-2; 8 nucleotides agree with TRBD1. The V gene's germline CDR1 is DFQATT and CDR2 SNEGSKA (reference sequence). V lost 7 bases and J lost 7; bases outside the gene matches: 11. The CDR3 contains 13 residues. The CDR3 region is CSVGATGGPGYTF. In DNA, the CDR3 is TGCAGTGTGGGGGCTACAGGGGGGCCTGGCTACACCTTC.

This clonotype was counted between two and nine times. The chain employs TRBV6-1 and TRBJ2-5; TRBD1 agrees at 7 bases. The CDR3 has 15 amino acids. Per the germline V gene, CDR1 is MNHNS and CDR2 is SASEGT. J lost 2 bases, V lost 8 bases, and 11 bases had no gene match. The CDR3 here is CASVLAGTAQETQYF. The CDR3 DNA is TGTGCCAGCGTTTTAGCCGGGACAGCACAAGAGACCCAGTACTTC.

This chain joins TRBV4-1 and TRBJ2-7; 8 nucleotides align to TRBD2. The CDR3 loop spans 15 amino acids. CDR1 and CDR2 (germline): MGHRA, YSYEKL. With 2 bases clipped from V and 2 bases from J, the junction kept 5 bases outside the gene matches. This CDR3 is CASSQLSGGTYEQYF. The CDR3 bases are TGCGCCAGCAGCCAACTAAGCGGGGGAACCTACGAGCAGTACTTC.

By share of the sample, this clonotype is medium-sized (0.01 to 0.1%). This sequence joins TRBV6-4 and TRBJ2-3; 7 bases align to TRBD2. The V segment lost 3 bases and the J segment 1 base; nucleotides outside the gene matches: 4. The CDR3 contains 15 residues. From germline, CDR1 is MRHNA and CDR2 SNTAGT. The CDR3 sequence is CASSEGGSGTDTQYF. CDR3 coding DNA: TGTGCCAGCAGTGAAGGCGGGAGCGGCACAGATACGCAGTATTTT.

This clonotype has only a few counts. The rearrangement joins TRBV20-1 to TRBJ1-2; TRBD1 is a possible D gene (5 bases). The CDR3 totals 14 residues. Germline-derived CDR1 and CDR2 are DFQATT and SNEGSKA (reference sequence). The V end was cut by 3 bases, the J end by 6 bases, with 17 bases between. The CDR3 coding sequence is TGCAGTGCTAGTCCGGGACGCCTCACTCATGGCTACACCTTC. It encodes CSASPGRLTHGYTF.

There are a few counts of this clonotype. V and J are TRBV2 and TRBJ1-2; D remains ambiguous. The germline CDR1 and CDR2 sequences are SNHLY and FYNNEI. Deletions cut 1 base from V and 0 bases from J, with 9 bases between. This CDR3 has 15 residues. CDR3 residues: CASSEDRPANYGYTF. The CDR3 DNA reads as TGTGCCAGCAGTGAAGACCGACCAGCTAACTATGGCTACACCTTC.